Listed below are T cell receptor beta chains from one sample, sequenced in a study of beta chain features in type 1 diabetes. The method was immunoSEQ multiplex PCR; TCRdb's version includes in-frame clones alone and lacks a portion of them. The table has just over 150,000 clones, 8.5% to 14% seen once. The material sequenced was central memory CD4+ T cells from blood. The receptor source for this set is a man aged 18 to 30 in good health. Each CDR3 is given with its conserved first and last residue. Each record gives: J gene, clone size, CDR3 length, D gene, V gene, CDR3 protein, CDR3 DNA. The D gene is left open where the match is weak. Size is stated for part of the rows, as once, few or many counts, or as a class when the clone is expanded.

>TRBJ2-6|few|17|TRBD2|TRBV27
CASSLNAGGPGANVLTF
TGTGCCAGCAGTTTGAACGCGGGGGGGCCTGGGGCCAACGTCCTGACTTTC
>TRBJ2-5|few|13|TRBD2|TRBV30
CAWERGALETQYF
TGTGCCTGGGAGCGGGGGGCCCTCGAGACCCAGTACTTC
>TRBJ2-7|-|14|-|TRBV19
CASSLQVGSYEQYF
TGTGCCAGTAGTCTACAGGTAGGATCGTACGAGCAGTACTTC
>TRBJ1-5|few|15|-|TRBV7-2
CASSFTEGLNQPQHF
TGTGCCAGCAGCTTCACCGAGGGGCTCAATCAGCCCCAGCATTTT
>TRBJ2-2|-|14|-|TRBV7-2
CASSRGLNTGELFF
TGTGCCAGCAGCCGGGGGCTGAACACCGGGGAGCTGTTTTTT
>TRBJ1-1|few|15|-|TRBV7-3
CASSPEGSLNTEAFF
TGTGCCAGCAGCCCCGAGGGGTCCCTGAACACTGAAGCTTTCTTT
>TRBJ2-4|-|14|-|TRBV7-3
CASSLQTGENIQYF
TGTGCCAGCAGCTTGCAGACGGGCGAAAACATTCAGTACTTC
>TRBJ2-3|-|13|-|TRBV2
CASSEAVRDTQYF
TGTGCCAGCAGTGAAGCGGTACGCGATACGCAGTATTTT
>TRBJ1-3|-|16|TRBD1|TRBV15
CATSTKQRDRKNTIYF
TGTGCCACCAGCACAAAGCAACGGGACAGGAAGAACACCATATATTTT
>TRBJ2-3|few|16|-|TRBV9
CASSVDARASTDTQYF
TGTGCCAGCAGCGTAGATGCCAGGGCTAGCACAGATACGCAGTATTTT
>TRBJ1-2|-|15|TRBD1|TRBV7-2
CASRPTGGGGYGYTF
TGTGCCAGCAGGCCGACAGGGGGCGGTGGCTATGGCTACACCTTC
>TRBJ1-1|few|10|-|TRBV20-1
CSAKGGGAFF
TGCAGTGCTAAGGGGGGAGGAGCTTTCTTT
>TRBJ2-7|-|13|-|TRBV23-1
CASSQATPYEQYF
TGCGCCAGCAGTCAAGCGACACCGTACGAGCAGTACTTC
>TRBJ2-3|-|16|TRBD2|TRBV7-8
CASRAGLAGGADTQYF
TGTGCCAGCAGGGCGGGACTAGCGGGGGGTGCAGATACGCAGTATTTT
>TRBJ2-5|-|15|-|TRBV25-1
CASSRTGKGGETQYF
TGTGCCAGCAGCCGCACAGGGAAAGGTGGAGAGACCCAGTACTTC
>TRBJ2-2|few|15|-|TRBV9
CASSVAGANTGELFF
TGTGCCAGCAGCGTAGCTGGGGCGAACACCGGGGAGCTGTTTTTT
>TRBJ2-1|many|15|TRBD2|TRBV6-6
CASGSPGGRYNEQFF
TGTGCCAGCGGCTCGCCGGGGGGGCGATACAATGAGCAGTTCTTC
>TRBJ1-5|many|14|-|TRBV2
CASSEGGPRGPQHF
TGTGCCAGCAGTGAAGGCGGCCCGAGAGGGCCCCAGCATTTT
>TRBJ2-1|-|17|TRBD2|TRBV9
CASSVEGRGRSHNEQFF
TGTGCCAGCAGCGTAGAAGGGAGGGGACGGTCACACAATGAGCAGTTCTTC
>TRBJ1-1|once|13|-|TRBV15
CATAGTLNTEAFF
TGTGCCACCGCTGGGACATTGAACACTGAAGCTTTCTTT
>TRBJ2-6|few|18|-|TRBV4-1
CASSRRLRVDSGANVLTF
TGCGCCAGCAGCCGCAGGTTACGGGTCGACTCTGGGGCCAACGTCCTGACTTTC
>TRBJ2-5|few|16|TRBD2|TRBV7-2
CASSTGLAGSRETQYF
TGTGCCAGCAGCACCGGACTAGCGGGTAGCCGAGAGACCCAGTACTTC
>TRBJ2-7|-|15|TRBD1|TRBV4-2
CASSQGDRDRIEQYF
TGTGCCAGCAGCCAAGGTGACAGGGACCGTATCGAGCAGTACTTC
>TRBJ1-2|-|15|-|TRBV2
CASSEITRAGLGYTF
TGTGCCAGCAGTGAAATTACTCGGGCCGGTTTGGGCTACACCTTC
>TRBJ2-5|-|13|-|TRBV18
CASSPYLQETQYF
TGTGCCAGCTCCCCCTACCTCCAAGAGACCCAGTACTTC
>TRBJ2-2|-|14|TRBD2|TRBV4-2
CASSQEAGGGELFF
TGTGCCAGCAGCCAAGAGGCGGGAGGCGGGGAGCTGTTTTTT
>TRBJ1-1|-|12|TRBD1|TRBV19
CASSMDRGRAFF
TGTGCCAGTAGTATGGACAGGGGACGGGCTTTCTTT
>TRBJ1-6|few|12|-|TRBV7-2
CASSNRVSPLHF
TGTGCCAGCTCGAACAGGGTCTCACCCCTCCACTTT
>TRBJ2-7|few|12|-|TRBV30
CAWSVKGYEQYF
TGTGCCTGGAGTGTAAAAGGGTACGAGCAGTACTTC
>TRBJ2-1|few|16|TRBD1|TRBV4-2
CASSQGRDRGSGPRFF
TGTGCCAGCAGCCAAGGCCGGGACAGGGGTAGTGGACCTCGGTTCTTC
>TRBJ1-5|few|15|-|TRBV5-6
CASSPSGAGNQPQHF
TGTGCCAGCAGCCCGTCAGGGGCCGGCAATCAGCCCCAGCATTTT
>TRBJ2-1|-|15|TRBD2|TRBV5-8
CASSLTSGSYNEQFF
TGTGCCAGCAGCTTGACTAGCGGGAGCTATAATGAGCAGTTCTTC
>TRBJ2-5|-|12|-|TRBV30
CAWRTIQETQYF
TGTGCCTGGAGAACAATCCAAGAGACCCAGTACTTC
>TRBJ2-7|-|15|-|TRBV19
CASSIDYRVRGEQYF
TGTGCCAGTAGTATAGATTATAGGGTCCGCGGCGAGCAGTACTTC
>TRBJ1-4|-|14|TRBD1|TRBV25-1
CASRADRGREKLFF
TGTGCCAGCAGGGCCGACAGGGGAAGGGAAAAACTGTTTTTT
>TRBJ2-1|-|15|TRBD2|TRBV11-2
CASSLGRAGANEQFF
TGTGCCAGCAGCTTAGGTAGAGCGGGAGCAAATGAGCAGTTCTTC
>TRBJ2-7|-|13|-|TRBV30
CAWRLGQAYEQYF
TGTGCCTGGAGGTTGGGACAAGCCTACGAGCAGTACTTC
>TRBJ1-1|-|14|-|TRBV5-6
CASSRQTRNTEAFF
TGTGCCAGCAGCCGTCAGACGAGGAACACTGAAGCTTTCTTT
>TRBJ1-2|-|16|-|TRBV14
CASSQNLPGAGYGYTF
TGTGCCAGCAGCCAAAACCTACCGGGGGCGGGATATGGCTACACCTTC
>TRBJ2-3|few|13|-|TRBV4-3
CASSQQGTDTQYF
TGCGCCAGCAGCCAGCAGGGCACAGATACGCAGTATTTT
>TRBJ2-1|-|16|TRBD2|TRBV28
CASSAPGLAGYNEQFF
TGTGCCAGCAGTGCCCCGGGACTAGCGGGCTACAATGAGCAGTTCTTC
>TRBJ2-5|many|16|TRBD2|TRBV7-2
CASSPGLAGSQETQYF
TGTGCCAGCAGCCCGGGACTAGCGGGGTCCCAAGAGACCCAGTACTTC
>TRBJ1-2|-|12|TRBD1|TRBV29-1
CSVAQGAEGYTF
TGCAGCGTAGCCCAGGGGGCGGAAGGCTACACCTTC
>TRBJ2-1|-|15|TRBD1|TRBV6-1
CASSVQGGLYNEQFF
TGTGCCAGCAGCGTGCAAGGGGGCCTTTACAATGAGCAGTTCTTC
>TRBJ2-1|few|16|-|TRBV27
CASSLRATSSYNEQFF
TGTGCCAGCAGTTTGCGGGCGACTAGCTCCTACAATGAGCAGTTCTTC
>TRBJ1-1|-|12|-|TRBV10-3
CAITGQDTEAFF
TGTGCCATCACAGGGCAGGACACTGAAGCTTTCTTT
>TRBJ2-2|many|14|-|TRBV5-8
CASKRARYTGELFF
TGTGCCAGCAAAAGAGCGAGATACACCGGGGAGCTGTTTTTT